These 23 T cell receptor beta chains were all obtained from the same sample, sequenced in a study of glioma-infiltrating T cells after dendritic cell vaccination. Noted time point: after dendritic cell vaccination, including at tumor progression/relapse. Libraries were prepared by immunoSEQ multiplex PCR; TCRdb keeps only in-frame clonotypes and omits some of them. The table lists about 76,000 clones, around 87% of them singletons. Source: blood, taken after dendritic cell vaccination. These TCRs come from a human donor with glioblastoma.

This rearrangement joins TRBV19 to TRBJ1-2; 7 bases are a match to TRBD1. This CDR3 has 16 amino acids. V trimming: 6 bases; J trimming: 4 bases; junction bases outside the gene matches: 14. Germline V gene lookup returns CDR1 LNHDA and CDR2 SQIVND (reference sequence). The CDR3 DNA is TGTGCCAGTAGATCAGGGGGGACACAGGGCCTCTATGGCTACACCTTC. It specifies CASRSGGTQGLYGYTF.

The V call is TRBV2, the J call TRBJ2-3; 7 nucleotides align to TRBD1. The CDR3 spans 14 residues. V trimming: 4 bases; J trimming: 4 bases; junction bases outside the gene matches: 5. Looked up from germline, CDR1 is SNHLY and CDR2 is FYNNEI. The CDR3 sequence: CASSVIQGADTQYF. The CDR3 DNA follows: TGTGCCAGCAGTGTCATTCAGGGGGCAGATACGCAGTATTTT.

J is TRBJ2-7 and V is TRBV6-9, with 10 bases matching TRBD1. Losses at the gene ends were 5 bases for V and 0 bases for J; bases not matched to a gene: 7. Germline V gene data show CDR1 as MNHGY and CDR2 as SVAAGI. The CDR3 totals 16 residues. DNA of the CDR3: TGTGCCAGCAGTCCCCCCGGACAGGGGGTCTCCTACGAGCAGTACTTC. As protein: CASSPPGQGVSYEQYF.

The V call is TRBV9, the J call TRBJ1-3, with 7 positions matching TRBD1. V lost 0 bases and J lost 4; bases outside the gene matches: 4. The CDR3 consists of 15 residues. The germline gives CDR1 SGDLS, CDR2 YYNGEE. The CDR3 here is CASSVETGVGNTIYF. The CDR3 region has the DNA TGTGCCAGCAGCGTAGAAACAGGGGTGGGAAACACCATATATTTT. The variable domain in full, with the rest retrieved from reference TRBV9 and TRBJ1-3, is DSGVTQTPKHLITATGQRVTLRCSPRSGDLSVYWYQQSLDQGLQFLIQYYNGEERAKGNILERFSAQQFPDLHSELNLSSLELGDSALYFCASSVETGVGNTIYFGEGSWLTVV.

The rearrangement joins TRBV7-2 to TRBJ2-7; unclear D gene. Per the germline V gene, CDR1 is SGHTA and CDR2 is FQGNSA. V was clipped by 3 bases and J by 5 bases, with 8 bases between them. The CDR3 extends over 12 amino acids. The CDR3 DNA is TGTGCCAGCAGCTTGGATACAGACGAGCAGTACTTC. Protein: CASSLDTDEQYF.

The J gene is TRBJ2-7, the V gene TRBV15; 8 positions match TRBD1. Germline V gene lookup returns CDR1 LNHNV and CDR2 YYDKDF (reference sequence). This CDR3 has 14 residues. The junction had 6 bases not matched to a gene; V was cut back by 1 base and J by 7 bases. In nucleotides, the CDR3 is TGTGCCACCAGCAGAGGCCAGGGGGCGAATGAGCAGTACTTC. This sequence encodes CATSRGQGANEQYF.

The chain recombines TRBV6-5 with TRBJ2-3; 7 bases line up with TRBD1. CDR1 is MNHEY, CDR2 SVGAGI, per germline. Germline trimming cut 0 bases from V and 11 bases from J; bases unmatched to any gene: 5. This CDR3 spans 13 amino acids. The CDR3 region has the DNA TGTGCCAGCAGTTACTCGTCAGGGACAGAGCAGTATTTT. Its translation is CASSYSSGTEQYF.

The chain joins TRBV7-2 to TRBJ2-2; the match to TRBD2 covers 13 bases. Germline CDR1 SGHTA, CDR2 FQGNSA. This CDR3 spans 16 amino acids. Trimming took 5 bases from V and 5 from J; bases not matched to a gene: 5. DNA of the CDR3: TGTGCCAGCAGCGTCGGACTAGCGGGAGTAACCGGGGAGCTGTTTTTT. Translating gives CASSVGLAGVTGELFF. The full variable domain, completed using reference TRBV7-2 and TRBJ2-2, is GAGVSQSPSNKVTEKGKDVELRCDPISGHTALYWYRQSLGQGLEFLIYFQGNSAPDKSGLPSDRFSAERTGGSVSTLTIQRTQQEDSAVYLCASSVGLAGVTGELFFGEGSRLTVL.

This clone was detected only once. The chain recombines TRBV18 with TRBJ2-1; 12 bases are a match to TRBD2. This CDR3 has 13 amino acids. The germline CDR1 and CDR2 sequences are KGHSH and LQKENI. With 8 bases clipped from V and 10 bases from J, the junction kept 6 bases outside the gene matches. CDR3 DNA sequence: TGTGCCAGCCCCTCTAGCGGGGGGGCGGAGCAGTTCTTC. It yields the protein CASPSSGGAEQFF.

The chain employs TRBV7-2 and TRBJ2-1; 11 bases match TRBD2. After removal of 4 bases from V and 4 bases from J, the junction contained 3 bases not matched to a gene. The CDR3 is made up of 15 amino acids. Germline V gives CDR1 SGHTA, CDR2 FQGNSA. The CDR3 nucleotides read TGTGCCAGCAGCTACACTAGCGGGGGTTACAATGAGCAGTTCTTC. Amino acids: CASSYTSGGYNEQFF.

This chain uses TRBV10-3 with TRBJ1-4, with a possible D match to TRBD1 (5 bases). The CDR3 extends over 15 amino acids. Per the germline V gene, CDR1 is ENHRY and CDR2 is SYGVKD. Trimming shortened V by 0 bases and J by 3 bases, and 8 bases separated the two germline ends. CDR3 sequence (DNA): TGTGCCATCAGTGAGTCGAGCAGGGCTAATGAAAAACTGTTTTTT. Translation gives CAISESSRANEKLFF.

The rearrangement uses TRBV5-1 and TRBJ1-1, with D perhaps matching TRBD1 (5 bases). Trimming cost V 4 bases and J 5 bases, with 15 bases left between them. Germline CDR1 reads SGHRS; CDR2 reads YFSETQ. CDR3 length equals 14 residues. CDR3 DNA sequence: TGCGCCAGCAGCCAGGGCCTCGGTGGGACTGAAGCTTTCTTT. Its translation: CASSQGLGGTEAFF.

The chain has TRBV19 and TRBJ1-2; tentatively, D is TRBD1 (6 bases). The CDR3 is 14 residues long. Trimming took 1 base from V and 3 from J, leaving 9 bases between them. CDR1 and CDR2 (germline): LNHDA, SQIVND (reference sequence). CDR3 region: CASSIAPGDYGYTF. The CDR3 DNA reads as TGTGCCAGTAGTATAGCTCCAGGGGACTATGGCTACACCTTC. Using reference TRBV19 and TRBJ1-2 for the parts outside the CDR3, the full variable domain is DGGITQSPKYLFRKEGQNVTLSCEQNLNHDAMYWYRQDPGQGLRLIYYSQIVNDFQKGDIAEGYSVSREKKESFPLTVTSAQKNPTAFYLCASSIAPGDYGYTFGSGTRLTVV.

A note on this clone: The junction departs from germline at one end; a sequencing error may be responsible. In the same sample, other DNA sequences code for this CDR3. The V gene is TRBV5-6, the J gene TRBJ1-2, with D unclear. The CDR3 spans 14 residues. Per the germline V gene, CDR1 is SGHDT and CDR2 is YYEEEE. The CDR3 region is CASSLSSQEYGYTF. As DNA, the CDR3 is TGCGCCAGCAGCTTAAGTAGCCAAGAATATGGCTACACCTTC.

The gene calls are TRBV6-1 and TRBJ2-4, with 13 nucleotides matching TRBD2. The CDR3 loop spans 21 amino acids. J gave up 0 bases and V 1 base, and 12 bases lay outside the gene matches. CDR1 and CDR2 (germline): MNHNS, SASEGT. CDR3 protein: CASSEGPTSGGTGIAKNIQYF. The CDR3 nucleotides are TGTGCCAGCAGTGAAGGCCCGACTAGCGGGGGGACGGGCATAGCCAAAAACATTCAGTACTTC.

This chain links TRBV29-1 with TRBJ1-2; no definite D call. The CDR3 has 12 residues. Between the trimmed V and J ends, which lost 4 bases and 6 bases, there was a span of 12 bases. Germline CDR1 is SQVTM and CDR2 is ANQGSEA. CDR3 coding DNA: TGCAGCGTTGCTTCGCTGAGGGATGGCTACACCTTC. Translation: CSVASLRDGYTF.

The CDR3 sequence: CATSSLATNEKLFF. CDR3 in DNA: TGTGCCACCAGCAGTCTTGCAACTAATGAAAAACTGTTTTTT. The chain employs TRBV15 and TRBJ1-4; D gene unclear. Per germline, CDR1 LNHNV and CDR2 YYDKDF (reference sequence). The CDR3 extends over 14 amino acids. The V end was cut by 3 bases, the J end by 0 bases, with 5 bases between.

The genes are TRBV4-2 and TRBJ1-4; D remains ambiguous. V was clipped by 0 bases and J by 11 bases, with 16 bases between them. The germline gives CDR1 LGHNA, CDR2 YNFKEQ. There are 15 residues in the CDR3. The DNA for the CDR3 is TGTGCCAGCAGCCAAGATGAAGTCAGTTTATCCAAACTGTTTTTT. Translation gives CASSQDEVSLSKLFF.

The chain carries TRBV5-1 and TRBJ2-1, with 9 bases lining up with TRBD1. The CDR3 is 15 amino acids. Germline loops: CDR1 SGHRS, CDR2 YFSETQ. The V gene end was trimmed by 4 bases and the J gene end by 7 bases; junction bases not matched to a gene: 9. DNA for the CDR3: TGCGCCAGCAGCACCGGACAGGGGATTATGAATGAGCAGTTCTTC. Translating it yields CASSTGQGIMNEQFF.

The chain uses TRBV7-2 and TRBJ1-5, with 8 nucleotides matching TRBD1. The CDR3 consists of 15 residues. The germline CDR1 and CDR2 sequences are SGHTA and FQGNSA. V lost 5 bases and J lost 1; bases outside the gene matches: 4. CDR3 protein: CASSPTGVSNQPQHF. The CDR3 nucleotides are TGTGCCAGCAGCCCGACAGGGGTGAGCAATCAGCCCCAGCATTTT.

V usage is TRBV5-1 and J usage is TRBJ1-2; 9 bases map to TRBD1. There are 13 residues in the CDR3. Looked up from germline, CDR1 is SGHRS and CDR2 is YFSETQ. V was pared by 4 bases and J by 8 bases, with 6 bases of the junction left unmatched. The CDR3 loop is CASSPGTGSGYTF. The CDR3 DNA is TGCGCCAGCAGCCCGGGGACAGGGAGCGGCTACACCTTC.

The V and J genes are TRBV7-2 and TRBJ1-1; D perhaps matches TRBD1 (5 bases). The germline gives CDR1 SGHTA, CDR2 FQGNSA. The CDR3 has 14 residues. Trimming left V 1 base short and J 4 bases short, with 10 bases between. CDR3 amino acids: CASSLVRGSTEAFF. CDR3 nucleotide sequence: TGTGCCAGCAGCTTAGTTCGGGGGAGCACTGAAGCTTTCTTT.

This clone was observed a single time. The chain links TRBV2 to TRBJ2-6; 10 nucleotides agree with TRBD1. Per germline, CDR1 SNHLY and CDR2 FYNNEI. Trimming cost V 4 bases and J 2 bases; bases outside gene matches: 8. The CDR3 has 18 amino acids. CDR3 sequence: CASSGGQGFSPGANVLTF. In nucleotides, the CDR3 is TGTGCCAGCAGTGGGGGACAGGGGTTTAGTCCTGGGGCCAACGTCCTGACTTTC. The variable domain in full, with the rest retrieved from reference TRBV2 and TRBJ2-6, is EPEVTQTPSHQVTQMGQEVILRCVPISNHLYFYWYRQILGQKVEFLVSFYNNEISEKSEIFDDQFSVERPDGSNFTLKIRSTKLEDSAMYFCASSGGQGFSPGANVLTFGAGSRLTVL.